The table lists the clone carrying this T cell receptor beta chain with a few counts. The antigen is not known. The entry originates in a study of T cells after yellow fever vaccination. General study points: Relatively few clonotypes were ones that appeared in both CD4 and CD8 compartments. Most clones from primary vaccination resurfaced after the booster (around 95% CD4, approximately 87% CD8).

From the 5' RACE reads, TCRdb called clonotypes with MiXCR, one entry per CDR3 protein. The table shows a few hundred thousand distinct CDR3 sequences, with 4.1% occurring only once. This material consisted of PBMCs, taken 5 days after the yellow fever booster vaccination. The receptor's source is a man aged 18 to 30 who received the YFV17D yellow fever vaccine.

The DNA for the CDR3 is TGTGCCAGCAGCTCTCCGGGGGGTAATGGCTACACCTTC. Translated: CASSSPGGNGYTF. This chain links TRBV5-5 with TRBJ1-2; possible D gene TRBD1, 5 bases. This CDR3 comprises 13 residues. Germline-derived CDR1 and CDR2 are SGHKS and YYEKEE (reference sequence). Trimming stripped 3 bases from V and 6 bases from J, with 12 bases between.